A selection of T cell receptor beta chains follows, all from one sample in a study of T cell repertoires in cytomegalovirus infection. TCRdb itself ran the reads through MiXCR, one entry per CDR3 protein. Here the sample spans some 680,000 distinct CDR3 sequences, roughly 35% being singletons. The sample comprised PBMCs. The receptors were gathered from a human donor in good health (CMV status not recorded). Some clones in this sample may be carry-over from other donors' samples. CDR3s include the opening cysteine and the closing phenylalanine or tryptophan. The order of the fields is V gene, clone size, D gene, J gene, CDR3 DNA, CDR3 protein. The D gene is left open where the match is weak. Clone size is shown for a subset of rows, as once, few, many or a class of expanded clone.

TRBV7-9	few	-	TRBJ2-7	TGTGCCAGCCAGTCCACGCGGTACGAGCAGTACTTC	CASQSTRYEQYF
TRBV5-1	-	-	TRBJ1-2	TGCGCCAGCAGCTCGGACAGCGAACCTTATGGCTACACCTTC	CASSSDSEPYGYTF
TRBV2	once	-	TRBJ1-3	TGTGCCAGCAGATCCCGGATTGGAAACACCATATATTTT	CASRSRIGNTIYF
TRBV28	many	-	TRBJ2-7	TGTGCCAGCAGCCCTCCCGGGGGGCGCTCCTACGAGCAGTACTTC	CASSPPGGRSYEQYF
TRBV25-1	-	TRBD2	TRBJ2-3	TGTGCCAGCAGTGACCTCTCTGGGGGGGGATATACGCAGTATTTT	CASSDLSGGGYTQYF
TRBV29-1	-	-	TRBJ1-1	TGCAGCGTTGAAGAAGGGGCGAACACTGAAGCTTTCTTT	CSVEEGANTEAFF
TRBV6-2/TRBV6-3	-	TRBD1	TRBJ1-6	TGTGCCAGCAGTTACCCGCCCAGGGGGGCCCTCCACTTT	CASSYPPRGALHF
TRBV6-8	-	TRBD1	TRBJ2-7	TGTGCCAGCAGTGCAGGGACAGTTAAGTACGAGCAGTACTTC	CASSAGTVKYEQYF
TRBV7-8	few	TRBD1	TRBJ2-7	TGTGCCAGCAGCCTGACAGGGATAAACTACGAGCAGTACTTC	CASSLTGINYEQYF
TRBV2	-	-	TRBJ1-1	TGTGCCAGCCGGTCATGGGGAGTTGAAGCTTTCTTT	CASRSWGVEAFF
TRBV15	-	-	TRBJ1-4	TGTGCCACCAGCAGAGATGTAGGAGGGTTCGAAAAACTGTTTTTT	CATSRDVGGFEKLFF
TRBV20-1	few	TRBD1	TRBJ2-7	TGCAGTGCTGGCGGACAGGGGGCGGGCGGCTACGAGCAGTACTTC	CSAGGQGAGGYEQYF
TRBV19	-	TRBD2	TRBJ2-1	TGTGCCAGTAGTATAGTGGCGGGGGACTCCTACAATGAGCAGTTCTTC	CASSIVAGDSYNEQFF
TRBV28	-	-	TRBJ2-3	TGTGCCAGCAGTTCACCTTCGTCCCCGAACAGGTCGCAGTATTTT	CASSSPSSPNRSQYF
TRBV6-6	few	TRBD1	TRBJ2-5	TGTGCCAGCAGGCCTGACAGGGAGTCCTGGGGAGAGACCCAGTACTTC	CASRPDRESWGETQYF
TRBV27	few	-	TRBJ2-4	TGTGCCAGCAGTCCCCGCCAGGGAGCCAAAAACATTCAGTACTTC	CASSPRQGAKNIQYF
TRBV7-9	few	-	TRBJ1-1	TGTGCCAGCAGCTCCAAGAGGACGAACACTGAAGCTTTCTTT	CASSSKRTNTEAFF
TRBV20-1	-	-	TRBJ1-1	TGCAGTGCTAGGAGGGGCAGTCTGGTCACTGAAGCTTTCTTT	CSARRGSLVTEAFF
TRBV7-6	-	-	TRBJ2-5	TGTGCCAGCAGCTTAGTCGGCGCGTCTCAAGAGACCCAGTACTTC	CASSLVGASQETQYF
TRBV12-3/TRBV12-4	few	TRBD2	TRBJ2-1	TGTGCCAGCAGTCCCTGGGGGACTAGTGATGAGCAGTTCTTC	CASSPWGTSDEQFF
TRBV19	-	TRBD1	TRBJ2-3	TGTGTCAGTAGGACCGGGACAGGCGCCCCCAGCATAGATACGCAGTATTTT	CVSRTGTGAPSIDTQYF
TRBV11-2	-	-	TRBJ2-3	TGTGCCAGCAGCTTAGAGGGGGCAGGAGCAGATACGCAGTATTTT	CASSLEGAGADTQYF
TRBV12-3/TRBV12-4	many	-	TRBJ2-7	TGTGCCAGCAGTTTCGGGGTTATCAACGAGCAGTACTTC	CASSFGVINEQYF
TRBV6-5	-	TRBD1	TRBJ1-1	TGTGCCAGCAGTTACTTTGGGACAGGGCCCGGGATGAACACTGAAGCTTTCTTT	CASSYFGTGPGMNTEAFF
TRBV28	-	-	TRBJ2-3	TGTGCCAGCAGTTTCCAGCCCACAGATACGCAGTATTTT	CASSFQPTDTQYF
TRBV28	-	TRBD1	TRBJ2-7	TGTGCCAGCAGTGCGCCGGGACAGGGGGCCGACGAGCAGTACTTC	CASSAPGQGADEQYF
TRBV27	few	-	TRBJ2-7	TGTGCCAGCAGCCCCGAACAGGGAACTTTCTACGAGCAGTACTTC	CASSPEQGTFYEQYF
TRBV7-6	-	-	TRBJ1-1	TGTGCCAGCAGAACCCCCGGAAGTTTGCGGGAGAACACTGAAGCTTTCTTT	CASRTPGSLRENTEAFF
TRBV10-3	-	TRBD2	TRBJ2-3	TGTGCCATACTAGCGGGATACACAGATACGCAGTATTTT	CAILAGYTDTQYF
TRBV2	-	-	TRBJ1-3	TGTGCCAGCAGTGAAACCGCGGGGTTGTATGGAAACACCATATATTTT	CASSETAGLYGNTIYF
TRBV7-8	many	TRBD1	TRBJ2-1	TGTGCCAGCAGCAAAGGGGGCCGGGGCTACAATGAGCAGTTCTTC	CASSKGGRGYNEQFF
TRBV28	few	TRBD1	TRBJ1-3	TGTGCCAGCAGAGCAGGGGGCTCAGGAAACACCATATATTTT	CASRAGGSGNTIYF
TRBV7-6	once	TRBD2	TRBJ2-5	TGTGCTAGCATCTTAGCGGGGCCTCAAGAGACCCAGTACTTC	CASILAGPQETQYF
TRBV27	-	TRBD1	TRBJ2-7	TGTGCCAGCAGTTTAAGGGGGCTATACTACGAGCAGTACTTC	CASSLRGLYYEQYF
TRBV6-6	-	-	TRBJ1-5	TGTGCCAGCAGAGAGGTTTCGCCCCAGCATTTT	CASREVSPQHF
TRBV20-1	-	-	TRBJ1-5	TGCAGTGCCGAAGGGGTAGTAGGCAATCAGCCCCAGCATTTT	CSAEGVVGNQPQHF
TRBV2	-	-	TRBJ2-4	TGTGCCAGCGGAGAAACAGGTCTTCAGTACTTC	CASGETGLQYF
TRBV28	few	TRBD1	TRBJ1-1	TGTGCCAGCAGTTTCCCAAAGACAGGGGTGGGGTTGTTGGCTGAAGCTTTCTTT	CASSFPKTGVGLLAEAFF
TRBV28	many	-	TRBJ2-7	TGTGCCAGCGCTCTTGGATACTACGAGCAGTACTTC	CASALGYYEQYF
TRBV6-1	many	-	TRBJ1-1	TGTGCCAGCAGTGAACGGCAGCCGAACACTGAAGCTTTCTTT	CASSERQPNTEAFF
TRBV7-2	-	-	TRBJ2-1	TGTGCCAGCAGCCCACGTCGGGTAGATGAGCAGTTCTTC	CASSPRRVDEQFF
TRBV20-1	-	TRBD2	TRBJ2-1	TGCAGTTCTAGTGACCTCACTAGCGGGGACGTTGCTTTTGACAATGAGCAGTTCTTC	CSSSDLTSGDVAFDNEQFF
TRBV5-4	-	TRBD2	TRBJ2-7	TGTGCCAGCAGCTCGGGACTAGCCGACGAGCAGTACTTC	CASSSGLADEQYF
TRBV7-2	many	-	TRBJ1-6	TGTGCCAGCAGCTTACGTGGTAGAAACTCCTATAATTCACCCCTCCACTTT	CASSLRGRNSYNSPLHF
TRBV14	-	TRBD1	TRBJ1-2	TGTGCCAGCAGCGGGACAGGGATTGATGGAGGCTACACCTTC	CASSGTGIDGGYTF